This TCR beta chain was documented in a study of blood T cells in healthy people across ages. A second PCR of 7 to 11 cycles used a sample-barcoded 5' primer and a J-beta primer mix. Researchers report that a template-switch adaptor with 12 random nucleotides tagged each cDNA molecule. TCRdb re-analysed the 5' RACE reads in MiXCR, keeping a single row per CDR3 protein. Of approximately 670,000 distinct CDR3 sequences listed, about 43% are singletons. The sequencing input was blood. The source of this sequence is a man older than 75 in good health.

CDR3 DNA: TGTGCCTGGGGGACAGGGAACTATGGCTACACCTTC. Translation gives CAWGTGNYGYTF. J is TRBJ1-2 and V is TRBV30, with 9 bases that match TRBD1. In germline, CDR1 is GTSNPN, CDR2 SVGIG (reference sequence). The length of the CDR3 is 12 residues. The J segment lost 2 bases and the V segment lost 5 bases, leaving 0 bases of the junction unmatched.